These 5 T cell receptor beta chains share one sample of origin, sequenced in a study of blood T cell repertoires in COVID-19. The table came from immunoSEQ multiplex PCR; TCRdb's copy has only in-frame clones and leaves some out. The table has about 250,000 clones, about 87% seen once. The sequenced material came from peripheral blood. The receptor set was obtained from a young woman with COVID-19, enrolled during active disease.

The gene calls are TRBV29-1 and TRBJ2-7, with D possibly matching TRBD2 (5 bases). Germline CDR1 reads SQVTM; CDR2 reads ANQGSEA. V dropped 3 bases and J dropped 3 bases, with 12 bases sitting between them. The CDR3 runs to 13 residues. The CDR3 sequence: CSVEAGEGYEQYF. The CDR3 DNA sequence: TGCAGCGTTGAGGCCGGGGAAGGCTACGAGCAGTACTTC.

V usage is TRBV27 and J usage is TRBJ2-2, with TRBD2 identical over 10 bases. Trimming removed 3 bases from V and 6 bases from J; junction bases left unmatched: 10. This CDR3 is 17 amino acids long. The germline gives CDR1 MNHEY, CDR2 SMNVEV (reference sequence). Here the CDR3 reads CASSFDPSGGPAGELFF. The CDR3 nucleotides read TGTGCCAGCAGTTTCGACCCTAGCGGGGGCCCCGCCGGGGAGCTGTTTTTT.

The V call is TRBV11-2, the J call TRBJ2-3; TRBD2 matches 8 bases. This CDR3 contains 16 residues. J was trimmed by 5 bases and V by 5 bases; bases with no gene match: 12. Germline V gives CDR1 SGHAT, CDR2 FQNNGV. The CDR3 spells CASSIRIAGTKDTQYF. The CDR3 region has the DNA TGTGCCAGCAGCATCAGGATAGCGGGGACTAAAGATACGCAGTATTTT. Based on the CDR3 plus reference TRBV11-2 and TRBJ2-3, the full variable domain is EAGVAQSPRYKIIEKRQSVAFWCNPISGHATLYWYQQILGQGPKLLIQFQNNGVVDDSQLPKDRFSAERLKGVDSTLKIQPAKLEDSAVYLCASSIRIAGTKDTQYFGPGTRLTVL.

The V call is TRBV11-2, the J call TRBJ2-5, with 8 bases fitting TRBD1. The ends lost 4 bases at V and 5 bases at J; junction bases unmatched: 12. The V gene's germline CDR1 is SGHAT and CDR2 FQNNGV. The CDR3 loop spans 16 amino acids. The CDR3 loop reads CASSSPRQGWDETQYF. The CDR3 nucleotides are TGTGCCAGCAGCTCCCCTAGACAGGGGTGGGATGAGACCCAGTACTTC.

The chain has TRBV6-6 and TRBJ1-2, with a possible D match to TRBD1 (5 bases). This CDR3 region has 12 residues. Germline CDR1 and CDR2: MNHNY and SVGAGI (reference sequence). V was shortened by 11 bases and J by 3 bases, with 13 bases between the two germline ends. For the CDR3, the DNA is TGTGCCGGTGCTAAAGGGGACTATGGCTACACCTTC. Protein: CAGAKGDYGYTF.